Below, 4 T cell receptor beta chains from the same sample are listed, as sequenced in a study of siplizumab effects on memory and regulatory T cells. Repertoires were generated with immunoSEQ multiplex PCR, while TCRdb's copy carries only in-frame clones and drops some. The sample carries over 90,000 clones, around nine tenths recorded once. Sequenced: CD4+ T cells sorted from blood. These receptor sequences come from a human donor in good health.

The V gene is TRBV27, the J gene TRBJ2-7; 14 nucleotides match TRBD2. V shed 7 bases and J 6 bases; nucleotides not matched to a gene: 5. The CDR3 extends over 14 amino acids. Germline values: CDR1 MNHEY, CDR2 SMNVEV (reference sequence). As DNA, the CDR3 is TGTGCCAGCAAAAGGACTAGCGGGAGGCGCGAGCAGTACTTC. Amino acids: CASKRTSGRREQYF.

This clone was seen a handful of times. The V and J genes are TRBV6-5 and TRBJ2-7; D not resolved. Germline CDR1 is MNHEY and CDR2 is SVGAGI. The germline V and J ends were trimmed by 6 bases and 7 bases, with 19 bases remaining between them. The CDR3 length is 14 residues. This CDR3 reads CASSRLTKSGEQYF. For the CDR3, the DNA is TGTGCCAGCAGCCGCCTAACGAAGAGTGGAGAGCAGTACTTC.

On this clone: This same CDR3 is encoded by further DNA sequences in the sample. This chain joins TRBV7-2 and TRBJ2-7; 13 bases align to TRBD2. V shed 4 bases, J shed 4 bases, and the junction held 4 bases outside the gene matches. CDR1 is SGHTA, CDR2 FQGNSA, per germline. The CDR3 has 15 residues. In DNA, the CDR3 is TGTGCCAGCAGCTCTAGGACTAGCGGGAGATACGAGCAGTACTTC. Translated, it gives CASSSRTSGRYEQYF.

The CDR3 loop reads CASSYGGGPREYGYTF. The DNA for the CDR3 is TGTGCCAGCAGTTACGGCGGGGGACCGAGGGAATATGGCTACACCTTC. This chain joins TRBV6-5 and TRBJ1-2; D may be TRBD1 (5 bases). V was clipped by 2 bases and J by 5 bases, with 18 bases between them. This CDR3 region has 16 residues. In germline, CDR1 is MNHEY, CDR2 SVGAGI.